The 12 T cell receptor beta chains in this list originate from one sample, sequenced in a study of control samples from healthy donors and cancer patients (dated by TCRdb to about 2020). The library was prepared using the immunoSEQ multiplex PCR assay. Held by TCRdb, this immuneACCESS table contains in-frame sequences only and omits some clones. Under half of the omission traces to an unresolved V gene where checked; the cause of the rest is unknown. The sample includes about 410,000 clones, with about 93% observed a single time. The ten most abundant clones make up around 6.8% of the sample. The sequenced sample was PBMCs. Receptors originate from a man aged 35-49 years with head and neck cancer.

The chain has TRBV5-4 and TRBJ2-3, with 8 bases aligning to TRBD1. This CDR3 has 15 amino acids. The V and J ends lost 4 bases and 3 bases, in that order; junction bases with no gene match: 7. CDR1 and CDR2 from the germline V gene are SGHNT and YYREEE (reference sequence). CDR3 sequence: CASSLVGQGTDTQYF. The CDR3 region has the DNA TGTGCCAGCAGCCTTGTTGGACAGGGTACAGATACGCAGTATTTT.

This chain connects TRBV4-2 to TRBJ2-1; the match to TRBD2 covers 10 bases. This CDR3 has 15 amino acids. The ends lost 0 bases at V and 9 bases at J; junction bases unmatched: 5. Germline assignment: CDR1 LGHNA and CDR2 YNFKEQ. Here the CDR3 reads CASSQDPSGGIEQFF. For the CDR3, the DNA is TGTGCCAGCAGCCAAGATCCTAGCGGGGGAATTGAGCAGTTCTTC.

This clone was found once. The CDR3 protein is CASGLYGSLEGEAFF. CDR3 DNA sequence: TGTGCTAGTGGTCTATACGGATCTCTAGAGGGTGAAGCTTTCTTT. V usage is TRBV12-5 and J usage is TRBJ1-1; D gene ambiguous. Per the germline V gene, CDR1 is LGHNT and CDR2 is FRNRAP. CDR3 length: 15 amino acids. The ends were cut back, 5 bases at V and 7 bases at J, with 20 bases in the middle.

CDR3 loop: CASSLYGENTEAFF. The CDR3 DNA follows: TGTGCCAGCAGCTTGTACGGCGAGAACACTGAAGCTTTCTTT. V and J are TRBV7-2 and TRBJ1-1; D gene uncertain. The length of the CDR3 is 14 residues. CDR1 SGHTA and CDR2 FQGNSA come from the germline V gene. The V gene lost 3 bases and the J gene lost 1 base, with 9 bases spanning the gap.

This chain connects TRBV5-8 to TRBJ1-2, with D uncertain. V was clipped by 4 bases and J by 2 bases, with 9 bases between them. Germline CDR1 SGHTS, CDR2 YDEGEE. This CDR3 comprises 13 residues. The DNA of the CDR3 is TGTGCCAGCAGCCGCCTCAACAACTATGGCTACACCTTC. Protein product: CASSRLNNYGYTF.

The chain joins TRBV20-1 to TRBJ2-3; D perhaps matches TRBD1 (7 bases). The germline V gene has CDR1 DFQATT and CDR2 SNEGSKA (reference sequence). The CDR3 is 17 residues long. Between the trimmed V and J ends, which lost 3 bases and 2 bases, there was a span of 21 bases. CDR3 loop: CSASPRQGGLVTDTQYF. The CDR3 bases are TGCAGTGCTAGTCCCCGTCAGGGGGGCCTTGTCACAGATACGCAGTATTTT.

The chain recombines TRBV2 with TRBJ2-7; either TRBD1 or TRBD2 may supply D (5 bases each). Trimming stripped 7 bases from V and 3 bases from J, with 16 bases between. The CDR3 extends over 14 amino acids. The germline gives CDR1 SNHLY, CDR2 FYNNEI. CDR3 loop: CASKEADNNYEQYF. CDR3 DNA: TGTGCCAGCAAGGAGGCGGACAACAACTACGAGCAGTACTTC.

J is TRBJ1-2 and V is TRBV12-3 or TRBV12-4; unclear D gene. V shed 6 bases and J shed 6 bases, with 8 bases lying between them. The CDR3 covers 11 residues. The CDR3 coding sequence is TGTGCCAGCAGCCGGCGGGATGGCTACACCTTC. It translates to CASSRRDGYTF.

The rearrangement links TRBV9 to TRBJ2-2; TRBD2 might be the D (6 bases). This CDR3 is 15 amino acids long. V was pared by 0 bases and J by 4 bases, with 10 bases between. Germline V CDR1 and CDR2: SGDLS, YYNGEE. CDR3 coding DNA: TGTGCCAGCAGCGTAGTCGGGAGTGGCACCGGGGAGCTGTTTTTT. Translation: CASSVVGSGTGELFF.

The chain employs TRBV27 and TRBJ2-2; no clear D gene. With 5 bases removed from V and 4 bases from J, the gap between germline ends came to 5 bases. CDR3 length: 12 amino acids. The germline CDR1 and CDR2 sequences are MNHEY and SMNVEV (reference sequence). As DNA, the CDR3 is TGTGCCAGCAGTCCTATCACCGGGGAGCTGTTTTTT. Residues: CASSPITGELFF.

The gene calls are TRBV12-3 or TRBV12-4 and TRBJ1-1, with no clear D. V gave up 4 bases and J gave up 5 bases, with 8 bases separating them. The CDR3 is made up of 12 amino acids. Written as DNA, the CDR3 is TGTGCCAGCAGTTGGGGTGAGACTGAAGCTTTCTTT. As protein: CASSWGETEAFF.

CDR3 coding DNA: TGTGCCAGCTCACCAAGGGTTCTAGCGGGAACCTACGAGCAGTACTTC. This encodes CASSPRVLAGTYEQYF. This chain connects TRBV18 to TRBJ2-7, with 9 bases aligning to TRBD2. Germline CDR1 reads KGHSH; CDR2 reads LQKENI. Trimming cost V 2 bases and J 2 bases; bases outside gene matches: 7. The CDR3 sequence is 16 residues long.